This T cell receptor beta chain is from a study of vaccination effects on CD4 cells after COVID-19. Culturing for about ten days preceded CD4+ T cell isolation. Turning to this clone: Antigen specificity is unknown.

CDR3 length equals 13 residues. V lost 7 bases and J lost 1, with 9 bases in between. Germline values: CDR1 MNHEY, CDR2 SMNVEV (reference sequence). Profiled with immunoSEQ multiplex PCR; TCRdb holds only in-frame clones, not every one. The sample lists approximately 30,000 clones, 60% to 80% seen once, with 8% to 10% in the top ten. Here the sequenced sample was CD4+ T cells from PBMCs cultured without peptide, taken before COVID-19 vaccination. The receptor comes from a human donor who received a COVID-19 vaccine. The rearrangement joins TRBV27 to TRBJ2-3; no definite D call. The DNA of the CDR3 is TGTGCCAGCACAAGACTTGGCACAGATACGCAGTATTTT. It is translated as CASTRLGTDTQYF.